The rows below give T cell receptor beta chains drawn from one sample of a study of cytomegalovirus exposure and HLA in healthy donors. Some clones are missing from TCRdb's copy, which holds only in-frame ones; the method was immunoSEQ multiplex PCR. The sample totals approximately 71,000 clones. The material sequenced was PBMCs. All receptors derive from a female donor in good health and CMV-seropositive. The CDR3 runs from the conserved cysteine through the conserved F or W.

j_gene,v_gene,len,CDR3aa
TRBJ2-7,TRBV7-9,15,CASSLAPGQSYEQYF
TRBJ2-3,TRBV7-9,16,CASSSRTGPSTDTQYF
TRBJ2-7,TRBV28,12,CASSRAGHEQYF
TRBJ2-7,TRBV7-2,14,CASSSRGQSNEQYF
TRBJ2-5,TRBV11-1,15,CASSLNRGGQETQYF
TRBJ2-2,TRBV5-1,15,CASSLTGGNTGELFF
TRBJ2-1,TRBV7-8,11,CASSLSDEQFF
TRBJ2-7,TRBV9,12,CASGPSSGEQYF
TRBJ1-1,TRBV5-6,15,CASSSPGQGGTEAFF
TRBJ2-5,TRBV25-1,15,CASSLGGSFQETQYF
-,TRBV6-5,11,CASSTRNEQFF
TRBJ1-5,TRBV10-2,14,CASRFGQGNQPQHF
TRBJ1-1,TRBV18,14,CASTRDRGLTEAFF
TRBJ1-4,TRBV27,15,CASSLTGTGRAELFF
TRBJ1-1,TRBV5-1,15,CASSLTTGGVGEAFF
TRBJ2-1,TRBV5-4,15,CASSSATTGGDEQFF
TRBJ2-1,TRBV6-1,18,CASSEALYGLAGGHEQFF
TRBJ1-5,TRBV28,16,CASSFSGIYSNQPQHF
TRBJ2-7,TRBV11-2,15,CASSSPQTGGWEQYF
TRBJ2-5,TRBV7-9,14,CASSRDSYQETQYF
TRBJ1-2,TRBV5-6,14,CASSVDTFNYGYTF
TRBJ2-7,TRBV18,16,CASSRTSGGTHYEQYF
TRBJ2-3,TRBV5-1,13,CATKGLNTDTQYF
TRBJ2-7,TRBV7-6,12,CASSPGLYEQYF
TRBJ1-2,TRBV27,16,CASSGLGTGEFYGYTF